Below, 10 T cell receptor beta chains from the same sample are listed, as sequenced in a study of Ad26.COV2.S vaccination and SARS-CoV-2 variants. Treatment indicated: around 19 received Ad26.COV2.S at low or high dose, single or two shots; about 5 received placebo; per-sample allocation not given. Samples were taken on day 63 after the first vaccine or placebo injection. Profiling relied on immunoSEQ multiplex PCR, and the TCRdb table lists in-frame clones only, not all of them. This table has about 400,000 clones, over 75% appearing once. The sample here was peripheral blood, taken in a trial of Ad26.COV2.S vaccine versus placebo. These receptors were taken from a person aged 18-60 years who received the Ad26.COV2.S COVID-19 vaccine or a placebo.

The genes are TRBV3-1 (or the pseudogene TRBV3-2) and TRBJ2-7; weak D call: TRBD1 (5 bases). Trimming removed 4 bases at V and 5 bases at J, with 12 bases between. Germline CDR1 and CDR2: LGHDT and YNNKEL (reference sequence). The CDR3 is made up of 13 amino acids. The CDR3 nucleotides read TGTGCCAGCAGCCCGACAGCCGTCCACGAGCAGTACTTC. As protein: CASSPTAVHEQYF.

This clone was counted once. This sequence joins TRBV9 and TRBJ2-1; D not certain. The length of the CDR3 is 13 residues. CDR1 SGDLS and CDR2 YYNGEE come from the germline V gene. The V and J ends lost 4 bases and 8 bases respectively, with 13 bases between them. As DNA, the CDR3 is TGTGCCAGCAGCCGTTTTAGTCCCCATGAGCAGTTCTTC. Translation gives CASSRFSPHEQFF. Full variable domain (missing parts from reference TRBV9 and TRBJ2-1): DSGVTQTPKHLITATGQRVTLRCSPRSGDLSVYWYQQSLDQGLQFLIQYYNGEERAKGNILERFSAQQFPDLHSELNLSSLELGDSALYFCASSRFSPHEQFFGPGTRLTVL.

The chain uses TRBV6-5 and TRBJ2-1; 8 positions match TRBD2. V lost 5 bases, J lost 7 bases, and 7 bases stayed unmatched. The CDR3 totals 14 residues. Germline assignment: CDR1 MNHEY and CDR2 SVGAGI. The CDR3 DNA is TGTGCCAGCAGTACCCTGGCGGGAGGTAATGAGCAGTTCTTC. Translation gives CASSTLAGGNEQFF.

V and J are TRBV2 and TRBJ2-7, with D maybe TRBD1 (6 bases). CDR3 length equals 13 residues. V lost 7 bases, J lost 2 bases, and 12 bases lay in between. CDR1 is SNHLY and CDR2 is FYNNEI in the germline V gene. The CDR3 loop reads CASTRQATYEQYF. The CDR3 nucleotides read TGTGCCAGCACAAGACAGGCCACCTACGAGCAGTACTTC. The whole variable domain, filled in from reference TRBV2 and TRBJ2-7, reads EPEVTQTPSHQVTQMGQEVILRCVPISNHLYFYWYRQILGQKVEFLVSFYNNEISEKSEIFDDQFSVERPDGSNFTLKIRSTKLEDSAMYFCASTRQATYEQYFGPGTRLTVT.

The V call is TRBV3-1 (or the pseudogene TRBV3-2), the J call TRBJ2-7; 12 bases are a match to TRBD2. V shed 4 bases and J 4 bases; nucleotides not matched to a gene: 5. Germline CDR1 and CDR2: LGHDT and YNNKEL (reference sequence). The CDR3 covers 15 residues. The CDR3 protein is CASSLTSGSIYEQYF. Here the CDR3 DNA reads TGTGCCAGCAGCCTGACTAGCGGGAGTATTTACGAGCAGTACTTC.

This clone has a single count. CDR3 sequence reads: CASSQDGLAGTTGELFF. CDR3 nucleotide sequence: TGTGCCAGCAGCCAAGATGGCCTAGCGGGGACTACCGGGGAGCTGTTTTTT. This sequence joins TRBV3-1 (or the pseudogene TRBV3-2) and TRBJ2-2; 9 nucleotides agree with TRBD2. CDR3 size: 17 residues. The V segment lost 0 bases and the J segment 5 bases; nucleotides outside the gene matches: 7. Germline CDR1 and CDR2: LGHDT and YNNKEL (reference sequence).

This chain uses TRBV7-3 with TRBJ2-2; perhaps TRBD2 as D (6 bases). V lost 5 bases to trimming and J lost 5 bases, with 9 bases between them. The CDR3 length is 13 residues. Germline loops: CDR1 SGHTA, CDR2 FQGTGA. DNA of the CDR3: TGTGCCAGCAGCCCCCGGGGGACCGGGGAGCTGTTTTTT. The encoded protein is CASSPRGTGELFF.

The chain has TRBV7-3 and TRBJ2-1; TRBD2 agrees at 9 bases. Germline V gene data show CDR1 as SGHTA and CDR2 as FQGTGA. CDR3 size: 18 residues. V lost 0 bases and J lost 6; bases outside the gene matches: 12. This CDR3 reads CASSLTPTSGFPLNEQFF. The CDR3 DNA sequence: TGTGCCAGCAGCTTAACCCCAACTAGCGGGTTCCCCCTCAATGAGCAGTTCTTC.

The genes are TRBV19 and TRBJ1-2, with 10 bases that match TRBD1. Per germline, CDR1 LNHDA and CDR2 SQIVND (reference sequence). The CDR3 length is 17 residues. V shed 6 bases, J shed 2 bases, and the junction held 12 bases outside the gene matches. The CDR3 nucleotides read TGTGCCAGTAGGGGGGGACAGGGGATTTTGCGCAACTATGGCTACACCTTC. It specifies CASRGGQGILRNYGYTF.

The chain is built from TRBV28 and TRBJ2-1; no firm D call. V was trimmed by 7 bases and J by 3 bases, leaving 13 bases between them. This CDR3 contains 14 residues. CDR1 is MDHEN and CDR2 is SYDVKM in the germline V gene. CDR3 sequence: CASTRTPLYNEQFF. Written as DNA, the CDR3 is TGTGCCAGCACGCGGACCCCACTCTACAATGAGCAGTTCTTC.